This T cell receptor (beta chain) was documented in a study of blood T cell repertoires in COVID-19. About the research overall: The United States, Italy and Spain provided the acute and convalescent COVID-19 samples. PBMCs, B-cell-depleted T cells, or T cells were the source of the cDNA or gDNA that made up the material.

The authors' processing: From reference gene primer amplification, estimates of nucleated cell counts were derived. Clones were read by immunoSEQ multiplex PCR, and TCRdb kept only the in-frame ones, dropping some. D and trimming come from the DNA, and the V and J calls and clone size come from that table. The profile covers 250,000 to 350,000 clones, with about 85% appearing a single time and roughly 2.1% taken by the ten largest. Sequenced input: peripheral blood. The receptor comes from a man aged 18 to 29 with active or convalescent COVID-19.

CDR3 DNA sequence: TGTGCCAGTAGTAGCGGGGGGGATTACGAGCAGTACTTC. Residues: CASSSGGDYEQYF. The V and J genes are TRBV19 and TRBJ2-7; 9 positions agree with TRBD2. The CDR3 runs 13 residues. CDR1 is LNHDA, CDR2 SQIVND, per germline (reference sequence). V gave up 4 bases and J gave up 4 bases; unmatched junction bases: 2.